This T cell receptor (beta chain) is from a study of T cell changes during pregnancy in multiple sclerosis. TCRdb keeps only in-frame clones here, not all; method: immunoSEQ multiplex PCR. The table shows 70,000 to 95,000 clones, with over 80% occurring only once. In its sample, this clone was seen once. The length of the CDR3 is 15 residues. The V end lost 0 bases, the J end lost 2 bases, and 12 bases lay between the germline ends. CDR1 is SGHRS, CDR2 YFSETQ, per germline. The TCR originated in a female donor with multiple sclerosis, enrolled in a pregnancy study. The V gene is TRBV5-1, the J gene TRBJ2-7; D is unresolved. Sequences were derived from peripheral blood, sampled in the first trimester of pregnancy. The DNA of the CDR3 is TGCGCCAGCAGCTTGGGGGCCCAGGTCCCCTACGAGCAGTACTTC. Translation: CASSLGAQVPYEQYF.